This is a list of T cell receptor beta chains from one sample in a study of identical twins. One entry per CDR3 protein results from TCRdb running MiXCR on the 5' RACE reads. In the table there are about 240,000 distinct CDR3 sequences, 7.5% of which are singletons. These data were also filed under a second study, of yellow fever vaccine responses in identical twins.

Material: CD8+ T cells sorted from blood. The receptors originated from a woman aged 18-29 years in good health. Each CDR3 is given with its conserved first and last residue. D genes are given only for firm matches. Clone size appears in some rows only: once, few, many, or a class for an expanded clone.

j_call d_call v_call clone_size cdr3_aa cdr3_nt
TRBJ2-1 . TRBV3-1 . CASSSPRVYGEQFF TGTGCCAGCAGTTCTCCCAGGGTTTACGGTGAGCAGTTCTTC
TRBJ1-1 . TRBV11-2 few CASSLGVGTDAFF TGTGCCAGCAGCTTAGGTGTCGGGACGGATGCTTTCTTT
TRBJ2-1 TRBD1 TRBV11-2 many CASNEGAPYNEQFF TGTGCCAGCAATGAGGGGGCCCCGTACAATGAGCAGTTCTTC
TRBJ1-2 . TRBV6-5 few CASSYSPLNYGYTF TGTGCCAGCAGTTACTCGCCCCTCAACTATGGCTACACCTTC
TRBJ2-1 . TRBV5-1 few CASSLIREAANEQFF TGCGCCAGCAGCCTGATCAGGGAGGCTGCTAATGAGCAGTTCTTC
TRBJ1-1 . TRBV7-2 few CASSLLGGLHEAFF TGTGCCAGCAGCTTACTAGGGGGTCTCCATGAAGCTTTCTTT
TRBJ1-2 . TRBV6-1 . CASSEGGLNSNYGYTF TGTGCCAGCAGTGAAGGTGGCTTGAACTCTAACTATGGCTACACCTTC
TRBJ2-1 TRBD2 TRBV27 few CASSSTSGMGMQFF TGTGCCAGCAGTTCTACTAGCGGGATGGGGATGCAGTTCTTC
TRBJ2-1 TRBD2 TRBV12-3/TRBV12-4 . CASSYTSGRPNEQFF TGTGCCAGCAGCTATACTAGCGGGAGGCCCAATGAGCAGTTCTTC
TRBJ1-4 . TRBV9 few CASSPAEGTNEKLFF TGTGCCAGCAGCCCCGCGGAAGGGACTAATGAAAAACTGTTTTTT
TRBJ2-3 TRBD1 TRBV4-2 . CASSPDRGMTDTQYF TGTGCCAGCAGTCCGGACAGGGGTATGACAGATACGCAGTATTTT
TRBJ2-3 TRBD2 TRBV7-8 few CASSLVGGGEEDTQYF TGTGCCAGCAGCTTAGTAGGCGGGGGTGAGGAAGATACGCAGTATTTT
TRBJ2-2 . TRBV5-6 many CASSLGDTGELFF TGTGCCAGCAGCTTGGGGGATACCGGGGAGCTGTTTTTT
TRBJ2-1 TRBD2 TRBV12-3/TRBV12-4 many CASSTSGPYNEQFF TGTGCCAGCAGTACTAGCGGCCCCTACAATGAGCAGTTCTTC
TRBJ1-6 . TRBV12-5 . CASGWPFLRDNRSYNSPLHF TGTGCTAGTGGTTGGCCCTTTTTGCGGGACAACCGCTCCTATAATTCACCCCTCCACTTT
TRBJ2-1 . TRBV28 . CASNLIRGNEQFF TGTGCCAGCAATCTAATCCGCGGTAATGAGCAGTTCTTC
TRBJ1-2 . TRBV28 . CASSPTADYGYTF TGTGCCAGCAGTCCCACGGCAGACTATGGCTACACCTTC
TRBJ2-5 . TRBV7-9 few CASSLASFGGAGETQYF TGTGCCAGCAGCTTAGCTAGTTTCGGGGGCGCGGGGGAGACCCAGTACTTC
TRBJ1-5 . TRBV2 . CASSEGAVGNQPQHF TGTGCCAGCAGTGAGGGGGCGGTAGGCAATCAGCCCCAGCATTTT
TRBJ2-7 TRBD2 TRBV7-8 many CASSVGWTSGYEQYF TGTGCCAGCAGCGTAGGGTGGACTAGCGGGTACGAGCAGTACTTC
TRBJ2-3 . TRBV27 few CASSLLSSTDTQYF TGTGCCAGCAGTTTACTTAGTAGCACAGATACGCAGTATTTT
TRBJ2-3 TRBD2 TRBV27 few CASSLERGGYDTQYF TGTGCCAGCAGTTTAGAACGGGGGGGGTACGATACGCAGTATTTT